This TCR beta chain was found in a study of Graves' ophthalmopathy and Graves' hyperthyroidism. This clonotype was found many times. Antigen specificity is unknown. Regarding the study as a whole: A majority of expanded thyroid clonotypes exceeding 0.001 frequency were likewise present in blood.

Between the trimmed V and J ends, which lost 3 bases and 1 base, there was a span of 12 bases. This CDR3 region has 15 residues. The authors amplified TCR beta CDR3 regions, and they did so from RNA transcripts for repertoire sequencing. HTBI primers served in a first-round RT-PCR, which a second-round multiplex PCR followed. TCRdb independently ran MiXCR on the multiplex PCR reads; one entry per CDR3 protein. The sample has 170,000 or so distinct CDR3 sequences, 37% seen once. V and J are TRBV12-3 or TRBV12-4 and TRBJ1-1; D is possibly TRBD1 (6 bases). Sequencing was carried out using peripheral blood. The receptor was derived from a woman aged 35 to 49 with Graves' ophthalmopathy. The DNA for the CDR3 is TGTGCCAGCAGTTTGGGAGGGGGAGGGAACACTGAAGCTTTCTTT. Translated, it gives CASSLGGGGNTEAFF.